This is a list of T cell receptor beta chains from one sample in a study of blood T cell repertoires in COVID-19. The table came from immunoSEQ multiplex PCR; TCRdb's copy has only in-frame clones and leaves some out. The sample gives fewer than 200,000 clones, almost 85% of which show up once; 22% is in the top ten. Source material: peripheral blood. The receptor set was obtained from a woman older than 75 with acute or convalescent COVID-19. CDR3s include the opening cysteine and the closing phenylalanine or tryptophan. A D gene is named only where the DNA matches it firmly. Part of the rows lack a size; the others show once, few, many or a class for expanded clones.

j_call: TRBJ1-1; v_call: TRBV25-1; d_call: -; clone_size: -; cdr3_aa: CASSGLPGTYYTEAFF; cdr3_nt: TGTGCCAGCAGCGGGTTGCCCGGGACTTACTACACTGAAGCTTTCTTT
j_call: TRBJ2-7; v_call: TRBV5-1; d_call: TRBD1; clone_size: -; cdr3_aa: CASSLDRESYEQYF; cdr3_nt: TGCGCCAGCTCCCTGGACAGGGAATCCTACGAGCAGTACTTC
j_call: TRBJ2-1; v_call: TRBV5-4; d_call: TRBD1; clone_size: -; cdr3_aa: CASSTRTGHNEQFF; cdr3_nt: TGTGCCAGCAGCACCAGGACAGGGCACAATGAGCAGTTCTTC
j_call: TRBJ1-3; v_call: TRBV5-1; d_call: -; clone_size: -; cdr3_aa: CASSNQGHSGNTIYF; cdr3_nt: TGCGCCAGCAGCAATCAGGGGCACTCTGGAAACACCATATATTTT
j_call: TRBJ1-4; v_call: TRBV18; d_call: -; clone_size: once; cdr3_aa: CASSPFEGPNEKLFF; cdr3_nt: TGTGCCAGCTCACCATTCGAGGGTCCTAATGAAAAACTGTTTTTT
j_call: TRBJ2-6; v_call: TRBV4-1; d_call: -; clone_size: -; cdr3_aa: CASSRTPRDTRSGANVLTF; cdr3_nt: TGCGCCAGCAGCCGTACTCCCCGGGACACTCGCTCTGGGGCCAACGTCCTGACTTTC
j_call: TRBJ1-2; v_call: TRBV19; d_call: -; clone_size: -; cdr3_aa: CASSSTPQGTDGYTF; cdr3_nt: TGTGCCAGTAGTTCTACCCCGCAGGGAACCGATGGCTACACCTTC
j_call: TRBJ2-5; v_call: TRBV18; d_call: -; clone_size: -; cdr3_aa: CASSPTSQETQYF; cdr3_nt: TGTGCCAGCTCACCGACTAGCCAAGAGACCCAGTACTTC
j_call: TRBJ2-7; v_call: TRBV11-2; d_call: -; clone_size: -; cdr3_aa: CASSSNPNYEQYF; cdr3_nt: TGTGCCAGCAGCTCAAACCCGAACTACGAGCAATACTTC
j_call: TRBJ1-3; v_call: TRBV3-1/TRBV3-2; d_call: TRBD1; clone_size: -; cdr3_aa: CASSRGTAGNTIYF; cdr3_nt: TGTGCCAGCAGCCGAGGGACAGCTGGAAACACCATATATTTT
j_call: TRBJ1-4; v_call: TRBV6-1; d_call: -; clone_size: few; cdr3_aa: CASSAFGGGLNEKLFF; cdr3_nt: TGTGCCAGCAGTGCGTTTGGGGGGGGCTTGAATGAAAAACTGTTTTTT
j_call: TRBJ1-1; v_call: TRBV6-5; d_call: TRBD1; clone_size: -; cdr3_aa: CASSTPYRGTEAFF; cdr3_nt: TGTGCCAGCAGTACTCCCTACAGGGGAACTGAAGCTTTCTTT
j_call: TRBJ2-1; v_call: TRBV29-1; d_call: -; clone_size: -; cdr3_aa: CSVDRPAAGSYNEQFF; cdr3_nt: TGCAGCGTTGACCGCCCGGCCGCGGGCTCCTACAATGAGCAGTTCTTC
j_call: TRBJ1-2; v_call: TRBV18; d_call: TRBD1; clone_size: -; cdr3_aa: CASSPPLDRGYGYTF; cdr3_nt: TGTGCCAGCTCACCTCCCCTTGACAGGGGGTATGGCTACACCTTC
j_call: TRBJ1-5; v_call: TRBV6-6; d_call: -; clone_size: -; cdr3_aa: CASSYGHQPQHF; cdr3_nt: TGTGCCAGCAGTTACGGCCATCAGCCCCAGCATTTT
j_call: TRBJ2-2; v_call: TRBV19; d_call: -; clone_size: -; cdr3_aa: CASSRLTGFPNTGELFF; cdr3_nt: TGTGCCAGTAGTAGATTGACGGGTTTCCCGAACACCGGGGAGCTGTTTTTT
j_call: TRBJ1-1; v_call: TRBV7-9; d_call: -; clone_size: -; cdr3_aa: CASSSQMNTEAFF; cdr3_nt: TGTGCCAGCAGCTCACAGATGAACACTGAAGCTTTCTTT
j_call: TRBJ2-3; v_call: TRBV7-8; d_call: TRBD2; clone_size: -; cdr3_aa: CASRPGLAGEVTDTQYF; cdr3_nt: TGTGCCAGCAGACCCGGACTAGCGGGAGAAGTGACAGATACGCAGTATTTT
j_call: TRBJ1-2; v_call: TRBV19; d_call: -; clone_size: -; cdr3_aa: CAGEGPNYGYTF; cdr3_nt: TGTGCCGGGGAGGGCCCTAACTATGGCTACACCTTC
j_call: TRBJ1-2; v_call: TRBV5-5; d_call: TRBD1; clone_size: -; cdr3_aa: CASSPGQGNYGYTF; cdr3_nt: TGTGCCAGCAGCCCTGGACAGGGTAACTATGGCTACACCTTC
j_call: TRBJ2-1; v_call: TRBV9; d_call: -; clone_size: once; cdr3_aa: CASSVGVNSANEQFF; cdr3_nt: TGTGCCAGCAGCGTAGGGGTGAATAGCGCTAATGAGCAGTTCTTC
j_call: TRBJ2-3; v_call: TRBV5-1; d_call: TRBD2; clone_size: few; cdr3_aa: CASSFSWTSPDTQYF; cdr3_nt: TGCGCCAGCAGCTTTTCTTGGACTAGCCCAGATACGCAGTATTTT
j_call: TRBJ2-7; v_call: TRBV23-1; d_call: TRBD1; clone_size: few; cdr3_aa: CASSQGRTFRRDRGCYEQYF; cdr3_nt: TGCGCCAGCAGTCAGGGCAGGACCTTTCGTAGGGACAGGGGTTGCTACGAGCAGTACTTC
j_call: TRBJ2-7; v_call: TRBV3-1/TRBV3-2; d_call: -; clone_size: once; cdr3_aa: CASSQQSRTTYEQYF; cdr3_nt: TGTGCCAGCAGCCAGCAATCGCGGACTACCTACGAGCAGTACTTC